What follows are 6 T cell receptor beta chains derived from one specimen sequenced in a study of T cell changes during pregnancy in multiple sclerosis. Measured with immunoSEQ multiplex PCR; TCRdb has only the in-frame clones, and not every one. The sample yields around 48,000 clones, about nine tenths seen once. The material sequenced was CD4+ T cells from peripheral blood mononuclear cells, taken in the second trimester of pregnancy. Receptors were obtained from a female donor with multiple sclerosis, enrolled in a pregnancy study.

The gene calls are TRBV12-2 and TRBJ2-3; the table's D call of TRBD2 was not tested on the DNA. TRBV12-2 is annotated as a pseudogene. CDR3 length: 13 residues. The CDR3 DNA is TGTGCAAGTCGCCGTACTAGCACAGATACGCAGTATTTT. It is translated as CASRRTSTDTQYF.

The J gene is TRBJ2-7, the V gene TRBV10-3, with TRBD1 matching 10 bases. In germline, CDR1 is ENHRY, CDR2 SYGVKD. CDR3 length: 17 amino acids. Trimming took 0 bases from V and 1 from J; bases not matched to a gene: 6. The CDR3 spells CAISESSLGQGSYEQYF. CDR3 DNA sequence: TGTGCCATCAGTGAGTCGTCATTGGGACAGGGGTCCTACGAGCAGTACTTC.

The chain joins TRBV7-2 to TRBJ2-1, with 10 bases that match TRBD2. J lost 5 bases, V lost 5 bases, and 9 bases had no gene match. CDR1 is SGHTA, CDR2 FQGNSA, per germline. This CDR3 has 16 residues. The CDR3 nucleotides read TGTGCCAGCAGCCGGACTAGCGGAATAAAGGACAATGAGCAGTTCTTC. It translates to CASSRTSGIKDNEQFF. The full variable domain, in which reference TRBV7-2 and TRBJ2-1 provide the parts outside the CDR3, is GAGVSQSPSNKVTEKGKDVELRCDPISGHTALYWYRQSLGQGLEFLIYFQGNSAPDKSGLPSDRFSAERTGGSVSTLTIQRTQQEDSAVYLCASSRTSGIKDNEQFFGPGTRLTVL.

The rearrangement links TRBV19 to TRBJ1-2; a weak D match, TRBD1 (6 bases). The V gene's germline CDR1 is LNHDA and CDR2 SQIVND (reference sequence). The CDR3 runs 15 residues. Deletions cut 8 bases from V and 4 bases from J, with 20 bases between. The CDR3 coding sequence is TGTGCCAGTGGAGTAGCGCAGGGGTTAGGCTATGGCTACACCTTC. This sequence encodes CASGVAQGLGYGYTF.

The chain carries TRBV5-1 and TRBJ1-2; tentatively, D is TRBD1 (5 bases). Trimming took 1 base from V and 8 from J, leaving 18 bases between them. CDR1 is SGHRS and CDR2 is YFSETQ in the germline V gene. This CDR3 region has 15 residues. CDR3 coding DNA: TGCGCCAGCAGCTTGTTTTTGGCGGCAGGGCAAGGCTACACCTTC. Translation: CASSLFLAAGQGYTF.

This chain joins TRBV5-4 and TRBJ1-2, with 9 bases lining up with TRBD1. The CDR3 consists of 12 residues. The junction had 4 bases not matched to a gene; V was cut back by 6 bases and J by 7 bases. Germline CDR1 is SGHNT and CDR2 is YYREEE (reference sequence). The CDR3 loop reads CASTYRGLGYTF. As DNA, the CDR3 is TGTGCCAGCACTTACAGGGGGCTTGGCTACACCTTC.